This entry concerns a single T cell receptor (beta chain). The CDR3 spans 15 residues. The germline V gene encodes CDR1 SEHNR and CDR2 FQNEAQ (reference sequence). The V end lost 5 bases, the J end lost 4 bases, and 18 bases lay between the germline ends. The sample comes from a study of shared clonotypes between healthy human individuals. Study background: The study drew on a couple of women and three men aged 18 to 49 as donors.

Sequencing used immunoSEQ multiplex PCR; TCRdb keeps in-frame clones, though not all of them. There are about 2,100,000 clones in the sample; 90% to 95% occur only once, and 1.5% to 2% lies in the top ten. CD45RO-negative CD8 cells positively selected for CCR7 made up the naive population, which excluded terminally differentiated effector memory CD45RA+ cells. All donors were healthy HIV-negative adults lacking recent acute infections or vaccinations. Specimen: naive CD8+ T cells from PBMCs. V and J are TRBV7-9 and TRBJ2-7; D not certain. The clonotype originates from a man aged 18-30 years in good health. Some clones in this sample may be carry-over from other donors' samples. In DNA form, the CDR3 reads TGTGCCAGCAGCCCACCAACGAGCAGCACGTACGAGCAGTACTTC. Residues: CASSPPTSSTYEQYF. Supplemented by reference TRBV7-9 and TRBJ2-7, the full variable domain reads DTGVSQNPRHKITKRGQNVTFRCDPISEHNRLYWYRQTLGQGPEFLTYFQNEAQLEKSRLLSDRFSAERPKGSFSTLEIQRTEQGDSAMYLCASSPPTSSTYEQYFGPGTRLTVT.